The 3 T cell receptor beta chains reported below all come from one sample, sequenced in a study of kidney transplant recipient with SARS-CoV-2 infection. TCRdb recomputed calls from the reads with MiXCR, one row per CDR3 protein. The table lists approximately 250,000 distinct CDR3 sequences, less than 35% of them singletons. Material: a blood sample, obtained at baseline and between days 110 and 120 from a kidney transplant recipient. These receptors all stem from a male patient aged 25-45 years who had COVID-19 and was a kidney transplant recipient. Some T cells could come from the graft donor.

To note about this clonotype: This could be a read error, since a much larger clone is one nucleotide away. The CDR3: CASNLAPGTNYGYTF. The CDR3 nucleotides read TGTGCCAGCAACTTAGCCCCAGGCACTAACTATGGCTACACCTTC. The chain recombines TRBV7-6 with TRBJ1-2; D not certain. This CDR3 is 15 amino acids long. The germline V gene has CDR1 SGHVS and CDR2 FNYEAQ.

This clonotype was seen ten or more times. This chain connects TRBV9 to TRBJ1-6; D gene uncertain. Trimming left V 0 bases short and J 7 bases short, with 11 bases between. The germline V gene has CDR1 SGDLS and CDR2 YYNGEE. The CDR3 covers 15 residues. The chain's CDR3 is CASSVAPDPNSPLHF. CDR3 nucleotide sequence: TGTGCCAGCAGCGTAGCTCCAGATCCCAATTCACCCCTCCACTTT.

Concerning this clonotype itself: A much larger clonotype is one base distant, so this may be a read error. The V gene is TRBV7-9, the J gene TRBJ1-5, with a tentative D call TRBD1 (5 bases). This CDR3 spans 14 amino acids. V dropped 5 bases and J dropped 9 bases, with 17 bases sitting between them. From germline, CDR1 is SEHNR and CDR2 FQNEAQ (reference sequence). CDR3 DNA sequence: TGTGCCAGCAGCCCTAGGGCCGGGGCCCGGCCCCAGCATTTT. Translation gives CASSPRAGARPQHF.